The 20 T cell receptor beta chains listed next were all sequenced from one sample in a study of vaccination effects on CD4 cells after COVID-19 (dated by TCRdb to 2021 to 2024). In the ViraFEST assay, PBMC were stimulated with viral peptide pools, and TCR sequencing was then used to find antigen-specific CD4+ T cell clonotypes based on their expansion. After more than 9 days of culture, CD4+ T cells were isolated with the EasySep CD4+ T cell isolation kit. Each participant got two doses of an mRNA SARS-CoV-2 vaccine, either BNT162b2 or mRNA-1273. The library came from the immunoSEQ multiplex PCR assay. TCRdb holds this immuneACCESS table with in-frame rearrangements only. Some clones are missing; in checked studies, unresolved V genes explain under half, and the rest has no known cause. The sample table records roughly 25,000 clones; about 73% of these occur just once. Less than 9% of the sample rests with the top ten.

No antigen is known for these receptors. The sample consisted of CD4+ T cells from PBMCs cultured with SARS-CoV-2 spike peptides, taken after COVID-19 vaccination. Taken with the paper, the label for cell subset or site translates to: SARS-CoV-2 spike overlapping peptide pool stimulation. The source is a human donor who received a COVID-19 vaccine.

The chain uses TRBV15 and TRBJ2-2; the D gene is possibly TRBD1 (5 bases). The CDR3 covers 19 residues. Germline CDR1 reads LNHNV; CDR2 reads YYDKDF (reference sequence). Trimming cost V 0 bases and J 5 bases, with 22 bases left between them. The CDR3 here is CATSRDQGQPGASTGELFF. The CDR3 DNA is TGTGCCACCAGCAGAGATCAAGGACAACCTGGGGCATCTACCGGGGAGCTGTTTTTT.

The CDR3 loop is CSVRGREGEFNEQFF. CDR3 DNA sequence: TGCAGCGTTCGGGGACGGGAGGGCGAGTTCAATGAGCAGTTCTTC. This chain uses TRBV29-1 with TRBJ2-1; 8 nucleotides line up with TRBD2. CDR3 size: 15 residues. CDR1 is SQVTM and CDR2 is ANQGSEA in the germline V gene. The V segment lost 5 bases and the J segment 6 bases; nucleotides outside the gene matches: 12.

This clone was seen just once. This sequence joins TRBV30 and TRBJ1-1; 7 bases fit TRBD1. The junction had 4 bases not matched to a gene; V was cut back by 3 bases and J by 3 bases. The length of the CDR3 is 13 residues. The germline gives CDR1 GTSNPN, CDR2 SVGIG (reference sequence). The CDR3 DNA is TGTGCCTGGAGCAGGGGGGGGGACACTGAAGCTTTCTTT. Its protein is CAWSRGGDTEAFF.

The chain combines TRBV10-1 with TRBJ1-2, with D perhaps TRBD1 (6 bases). Germline V CDR1 and CDR2: WNHNN, SYGVQD (reference sequence). The V end lost 2 bases, the J end lost 8 bases, and 12 bases lay between the germline ends. The CDR3 runs to 13 residues. The CDR3 region has the DNA TGCGCCAGCAGTGAGAAACAGGGCCGAGGCTACACCTTC. It encodes CASSEKQGRGYTF.

The chain carries TRBV6-5 and TRBJ2-7, with D perhaps assigned TRBD1 or TRBD2 (5 bases each). CDR3 length: 15 amino acids. Trimming left V 5 bases short and J 2 bases short, with 16 bases between. Germline lookup yields CDR1 MNHEY and CDR2 SVGAGI. The CDR3 sequence: CASSRGVGVAYEQYF. In nucleotides, the CDR3 is TGTGCCAGCAGTCGAGGGGTTGGGGTCGCCTACGAGCAGTACTTC.

The CDR3 bases are TGTGCCAGCAGCCTCGGGACGGCAAGCACAGATACGCAGTATTTT. This codes for CASSLGTASTDTQYF. The J gene is TRBJ2-3, the V gene TRBV2; D assignment may be TRBD1 or TRBD2 (5 bases each). Germline V gives CDR1 SNHLY, CDR2 FYNNEI. The V and J ends lost 6 bases and 0 bases respectively, with 13 bases between them. CDR3 length: 15 residues.

V is TRBV7-8 and J is TRBJ1-3; D is possibly TRBD1 (6 bases). Germline values: CDR1 SGHVS, CDR2 FQNEAQ. V shed 3 bases and J shed 6 bases, with 9 bases lying between them. The CDR3 contains 13 residues. The chain's CDR3 is CASSFAGANTIYF. The DNA for the CDR3 is TGTGCCAGCAGCTTTGCAGGGGCAAACACCATATATTTT.

The rearrangement uses TRBV4-1 and TRBJ2-3, with 7 nucleotides matching TRBD1. The germline V gene encodes CDR1 MGHRA and CDR2 YSYEKL. CDR3 size: 16 residues. V gave up 1 base and J gave up 1 base; unmatched junction bases: 5. The CDR3 sequence is CASSQVTGRRTDTQYF. The CDR3 DNA is TGCGCCAGCAGCCAAGTGACAGGGCGCCGCACAGATACGCAGTATTTT.

V is TRBV7-6 and J is TRBJ1-5; 9 positions agree with TRBD1. Germline-derived CDR1 and CDR2 are SGHVS and FNYEAQ. The CDR3 is 18 amino acids. Unmatched junction bases numbered 13, after V lost 2 bases and J lost 5 bases. CDR3 DNA sequence: TGTGCCAGCAGCTTATACGGTGGGGGTACAGGGGGCCATCAGCCCCAGCATTTT. It yields the protein CASSLYGGGTGGHQPQHF.

The CDR3 spells CASSLGQINNSPLHF. The CDR3 DNA reads as TGCGCCAGCAGCTTGGGACAGATAAATAATTCACCCCTCCACTTT. The chain employs TRBV5-1 and TRBJ1-6; TRBD1 is a possible D gene (5 bases). The CDR3 has 15 amino acids. Trimming pared 0 bases from V and 5 bases from J, leaving 9 bases between. In germline, CDR1 is SGHRS, CDR2 YFSETQ.

CDR3 amino acids: CASGTSGVVGGELFF. CDR3 bases: TGTGCCAGTGGGACTAGCGGGGTCGTCGGCGGGGAGCTGTTTTTT. The chain recombines TRBV2 with TRBJ2-2; 13 bases fit TRBD2. This CDR3 comprises 15 residues. V lost 9 bases, J lost 7 bases, and 8 bases stayed unmatched. Per the germline V gene, CDR1 is SNHLY and CDR2 is FYNNEI.

The chain has TRBV19 and TRBJ1-5; D perhaps matches TRBD1 (6 bases). The CDR3 is 16 residues long. V dropped 3 bases and J dropped 4 bases, with 16 bases sitting between them. Germline V gene sequence: CDR1 LNHDA, CDR2 SQIVND (reference sequence). CDR3 loop: CASSIRVGAPNQPQHF. DNA of the CDR3: TGTGCCAGTAGTATTAGGGTGGGGGCACCAAATCAGCCCCAGCATTTT.

The J gene is TRBJ2-7, the V gene TRBV6-5; 7 bases line up with TRBD1. The CDR3 contains 15 residues. Looked up from germline, CDR1 is MNHEY and CDR2 is SVGAGI. V lost 5 bases and J lost 1; bases outside the gene matches: 8. The CDR3 DNA follows: TGTGCCAGCAGTCGAACCGGGACAGAGTCCTACGAGCAGTACTTC. Translated: CASSRTGTESYEQYF.

V is TRBV14 and J is TRBJ2-7; no reliable D call. V dropped 6 bases and J dropped 0 bases, with 3 bases sitting between them. Germline V gene lookup returns CDR1 SGHDN and CDR2 FVKESK. The CDR3 spans 11 residues. The CDR3 region has the DNA TGTGCCAGCAGTTACTCCTACGAGCAGTACTTC. This encodes CASSYSYEQYF. Variable domain in full (rest from reference TRBV14 and TRBJ2-7): EAGVTQFPSHSVIEKGQTVTLRCDPISGHDNLYWYRRVMGKEIKFLLHFVKESKQDESGMPNNRFLAERTGGTYSTLKVQPAELEDSGVYFCASSYSYEQYFGPGTRLTVT.

This rearrangement joins TRBV7-2 to TRBJ2-2; TRBD2 agrees at 7 bases. V was pared by 6 bases and J by 5 bases, with 6 bases of the junction left unmatched. This CDR3 region has 14 residues. CDR1 and CDR2 from the germline V gene are SGHTA and FQGNSA. CDR3 nucleotides: TGTGCCAGCAGAATTGGGGGGGGGACCGGGGAGCTGTTTTTT. It is translated as CASRIGGGTGELFF.

J is TRBJ2-3 and V is TRBV19; TRBD1 might be the D (5 bases). Germline CDR1 reads LNHDA; CDR2 reads SQIVND (reference sequence). There are 16 residues in the CDR3. V was cut by 0 bases and J by 6 bases, with 16 bases left in between. DNA of the CDR3: TGTGCCAGTAGTATAGATAGGCAGGGCCTAACGGATACGCAGTATTTT. Its translation is CASSIDRQGLTDTQYF.

The V gene is TRBV2, the J gene TRBJ1-1, with unresolved D. CDR1 SNHLY and CDR2 FYNNEI come from the germline V gene. Trimming pared 3 bases from V and 1 base from J, leaving 6 bases between. This CDR3 contains 13 residues. The CDR3 sequence is CASSERWNTEAFF. CDR3 bases: TGTGCCAGCAGTGAGCGGTGGAACACTGAAGCTTTCTTT.

This chain uses TRBV6-5 with TRBJ2-1; tentatively, D is TRBD2 (5 bases). This CDR3 has 14 amino acids. Trimming took 0 bases from V and 7 from J, leaving 10 bases between them. The germline gives CDR1 MNHEY, CDR2 SVGAGI. The CDR3 loop is CASSYSRVGNEQFF. The CDR3 DNA follows: TGTGCCAGCAGTTACTCGAGGGTTGGGAATGAGCAGTTCTTC.

This chain uses TRBV18 with TRBJ1-1; no clear D gene. The CDR3 has 14 residues. Germline lookup yields CDR1 KGHSH and CDR2 LQKENI. Trimming took off 2 bases at V and 1 base at J, with 8 bases between the two ends. CDR3 bases: TGTGCCAGCTCACCAGCCAAAGAGAACACTGAAGCTTTCTTT. This gives the protein CASSPAKENTEAFF.

The chain links TRBV18 to TRBJ2-5; D is uncertain. The germline gives CDR1 KGHSH, CDR2 LQKENI. The V end lost 5 bases, the J end lost 1 base, and 2 bases lay between the germline ends. The CDR3 sequence is 11 residues long. CDR3 sequence: CASSVQETQYF. The CDR3 DNA reads TGTGCCAGCTCAGTCCAAGAGACCCAGTACTTC.